A selection of T cell receptor beta chains follows, all from one sample in a study of blood T cell repertoires in COVID-19. The method was immunoSEQ multiplex PCR; TCRdb's version includes in-frame clones alone and lacks a portion of them. The table includes around 130,000 clones, approximately 77% detected once. The sequenced material came from peripheral blood. The origin of the receptors is a man at least 80 years old with acute or convalescent COVID-19. Both conserved end residues are part of each CDR3. D genes are given only for firm matches. Some rows mark clone size as missing; the rest say once, few, many or name a class of expanded clone.

length	J	size	V	D	DNA	CDR3
12	TRBJ1-2	NA	TRBV6-5	TRBD1	TGTGCCAGCAGTAACGGACAGGGAGGCTACACCTTC	CASSNGQGGYTF
15	TRBJ1-1	NA	TRBV19	NA	TGTGCCAGTAAAGAAGGGCGGGGATGGGACACTGAAGCTTTCTTT	CASKEGRGWDTEAFF
14	TRBJ2-1	NA	TRBV18	NA	TGTGCCAGCTCGTTGAGGGGGGGGAACAATGAGCAGTTCTTC	CASSLRGGNNEQFF
15	TRBJ2-5	NA	TRBV6-5	NA	TGTGCCAGCAGGGTGCCTGGCGGGCCTATTGAGACCCAGTACTTC	CASRVPGGPIETQYF
13	TRBJ1-2	NA	TRBV10-3	NA	TGTGCCATCACTCCCGACAGTAACTATGGCTACACCTTC	CAITPDSNYGYTF
13	TRBJ1-1	NA	TRBV5-1	TRBD1	TGCGCCAGCAGCTCACAGGGGGCCACTGAAGCTTTCTTT	CASSSQGATEAFF
15	TRBJ1-2	NA	TRBV6-5	TRBD1	TGTGCCAGCAGTTTATTAGGGACAGGGGATTATGGCTACACCTTC	CASSLLGTGDYGYTF
14	TRBJ2-1	NA	TRBV7-9	TRBD2	TGTGCCAGCAGCTCTCAGGCGGGGGTCAATGAGCAGTTCTTC	CASSSQAGVNEQFF
15	TRBJ1-6	NA	TRBV5-4	TRBD1	TGTGCCAGCAGCTTTCTACAGGGGGCAAGATCACCCCTCCACTTT	CASSFLQGARSPLHF
15	TRBJ2-2	NA	TRBV6-5	TRBD1	TGTGCCAGCAGAGCTGGGACAGCGAACACCGGGGAGCTGTTTTTT	CASRAGTANTGELFF
15	TRBJ2-1	NA	TRBV23-1	TRBD1	TGCGCCAGCAGTCTCGAGGGACAGGACTACAATGAGCAGTTCTTC	CASSLEGQDYNEQFF
16	TRBJ1-2	once	TRBV4-2	NA	TGTGCCAGCAGCCTCGCGGCAGGGGATGTTGTCTATGGCTACACCTTC	CASSLAAGDVVYGYTF
15	TRBJ1-1	NA	TRBV7-3	NA	TGTGCCAGCAGCTCGGGAACCAGGGGGAACACTGAAGCTTTCTTT	CASSSGTRGNTEAFF
16	TRBJ1-6	NA	TRBV7-8	TRBD1	TGTGCCAGCAGCTTCCGGGACAGGGGCAATAATTCACCCCTCCACTTT	CASSFRDRGNNSPLHF
14	TRBJ1-2	NA	TRBV3-1/TRBV3-2	NA	TGTGCCAGCGGGTCTCGCGGGGGAGATTATGGCTACACCTTC	CASGSRGGDYGYTF
15	TRBJ1-3	NA	TRBV5-1	TRBD1	TGCGCCAGCAGTCGGACAGGGGTGGATGGAAACACCATATATTTT	CASSRTGVDGNTIYF
15	TRBJ2-7	NA	TRBV5-1	TRBD1	TGCGCCAGCAGCTTGGCATGGGACAGGGGTTACGAGCAGTACTTC	CASSLAWDRGYEQYF
15	TRBJ1-1	NA	TRBV18	NA	TGTGCCAGCTCACTCACTAAGACAGGGAACACTGAAGCTTTCTTT	CASSLTKTGNTEAFF
17	TRBJ2-1	few	TRBV13	TRBD2	TGTGCCAGCAGCGAAGCCTTGGGACTAGCGGGTTACAATGAGCAGTTCTTC	CASSEALGLAGYNEQFF
14	TRBJ2-7	NA	TRBV10-3	TRBD1	TGTGCCATCAGTGAGTCGGGACAGGGGAACGAGCAGTACTTC	CAISESGQGNEQYF
15	TRBJ2-7	NA	TRBV2	TRBD2	TGTGCCAGCATCGAACATAGCGGGGGGACCTACGAGCAGTACTTC	CASIEHSGGTYEQYF
14	TRBJ2-4	NA	TRBV19	TRBD1	TGTGCCAGTCGGGACAGTTTAGCCAAAAACATTCAGTACTTC	CASRDSLAKNIQYF